The clone carrying this T cell receptor (beta chain) was counted many times. Its antigen is as yet unknown. This sample was included in a study of early T cells in non-severe SARS-CoV-2 infection. Study-level background: Sequencing input comprised bulk RNA from unsorted whole blood; chain pairing was not available. Study outcomes and limitations: Anti-spike CD8 responses were favored in VDJdb matching, and private and CD4 specificities were missed.

Germline CDR1 SGHTA, CDR2 FQGNSA. There are 15 residues in the CDR3. V was clipped by 1 base and J by 2 bases, with 11 bases between them. Individual cDNA molecules were tagged with unique molecular identifiers. MiXCR, applied by TCRdb to the 5' RACE reads, yields one record per CDR3 protein. The sample consists of about 89,000 distinct CDR3 sequences, roughly 14% of them appearing once. The chain has TRBV7-2 and TRBJ1-2; perhaps TRBD1 as D (5 bases). This receptor was obtained from an adult who was a healthcare worker with PCR-confirmed SARS-CoV-2 infection or an uninfected control (not recorded which). The sequenced material came from whole blood. CDR3 sequence: CASSLVTGPNYGYTF. Here the CDR3 DNA reads TGTGCCAGCAGCTTAGTGACGGGACCGAACTATGGCTACACCTTC.